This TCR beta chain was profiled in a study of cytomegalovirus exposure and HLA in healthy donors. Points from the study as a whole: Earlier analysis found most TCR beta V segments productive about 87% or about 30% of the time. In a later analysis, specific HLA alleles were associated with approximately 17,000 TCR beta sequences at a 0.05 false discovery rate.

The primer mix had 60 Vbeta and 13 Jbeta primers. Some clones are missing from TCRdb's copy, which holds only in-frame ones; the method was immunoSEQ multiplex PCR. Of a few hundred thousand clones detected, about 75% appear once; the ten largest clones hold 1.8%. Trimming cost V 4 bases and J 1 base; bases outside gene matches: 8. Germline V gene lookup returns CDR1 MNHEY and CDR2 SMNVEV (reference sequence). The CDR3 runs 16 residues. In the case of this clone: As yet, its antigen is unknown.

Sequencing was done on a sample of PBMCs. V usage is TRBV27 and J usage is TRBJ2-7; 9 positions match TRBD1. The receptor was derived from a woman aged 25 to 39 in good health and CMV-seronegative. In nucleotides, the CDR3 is TGTGCCAGCAGTTCGGTTCCGACAGGGGGTTCCTACGAGCAGTACTTC. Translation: CASSSVPTGGSYEQYF.